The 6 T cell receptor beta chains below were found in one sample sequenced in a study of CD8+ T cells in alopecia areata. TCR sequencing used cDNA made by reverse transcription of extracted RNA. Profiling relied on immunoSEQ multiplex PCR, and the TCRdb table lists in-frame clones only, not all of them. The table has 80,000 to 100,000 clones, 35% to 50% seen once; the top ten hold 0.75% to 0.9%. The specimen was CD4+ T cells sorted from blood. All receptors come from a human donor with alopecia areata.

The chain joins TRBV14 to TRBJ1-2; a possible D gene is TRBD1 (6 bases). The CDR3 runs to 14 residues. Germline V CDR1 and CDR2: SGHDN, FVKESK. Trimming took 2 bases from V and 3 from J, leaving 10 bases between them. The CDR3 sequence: CASSQSQGYYGYTF. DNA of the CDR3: TGTGCCAGCAGCCAATCACAGGGATACTATGGCTACACCTTC.

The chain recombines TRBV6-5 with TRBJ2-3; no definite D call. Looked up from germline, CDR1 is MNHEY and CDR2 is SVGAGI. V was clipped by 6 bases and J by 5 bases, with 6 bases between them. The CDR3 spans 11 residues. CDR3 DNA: TGTGCCAGCAGCGGCGGAGATACGCAGTATTTT. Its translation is CASSGGDTQYF.

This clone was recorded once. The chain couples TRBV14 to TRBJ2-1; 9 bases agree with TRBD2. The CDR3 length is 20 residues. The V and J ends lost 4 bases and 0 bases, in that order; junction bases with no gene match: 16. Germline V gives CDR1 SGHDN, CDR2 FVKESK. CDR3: CASSRRSGLAGFSSYNEQFF. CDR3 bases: TGTGCCAGCAGCCGCCGCTCGGGGCTAGCGGGGTTTTCCTCCTACAATGAGCAGTTCTTC.

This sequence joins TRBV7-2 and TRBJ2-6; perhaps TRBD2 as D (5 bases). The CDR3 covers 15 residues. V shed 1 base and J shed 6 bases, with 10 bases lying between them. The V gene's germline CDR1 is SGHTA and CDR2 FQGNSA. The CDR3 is CASSLGTPEANVLTF. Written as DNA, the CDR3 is TGTGCCAGCAGCTTAGGGACTCCCGAGGCCAACGTCCTGACTTTC.

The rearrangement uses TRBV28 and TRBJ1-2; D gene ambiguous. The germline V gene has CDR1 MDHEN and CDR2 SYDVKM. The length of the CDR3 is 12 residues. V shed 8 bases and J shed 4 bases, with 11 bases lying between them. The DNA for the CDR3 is TGTGCCAGCTTAAAGGACGTCTATGGCTACACCTTC. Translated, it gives CASLKDVYGYTF.

In DNA form, the CDR3 reads TGTGCCAGCAGCCCGGGCTTCTACGAGCAGTACTTC. Translated: CASSPGFYEQYF. The chain links TRBV14 to TRBJ2-7, with D hard to call. V lost 4 bases and J 3 bases, leaving 7 bases between the germline ends. The CDR3 loop spans 12 amino acids. Germline V gives CDR1 SGHDN, CDR2 FVKESK.